This is a list of T cell receptor beta chains from one sample in a study of chemoradiotherapy in HPV16-positive cancers. The assay was immunoSEQ multiplex PCR, and TCRdb's table has in-frame clones only and misses some. The table lists more than 15,000 clones, 79% of them singletons, with approximately 11% in the top ten. The sample here was taken from a patient who underwent chemoradiotherapy. The receptors originated from a human donor with HPV-associated anogenital cancer. CDR3s include the opening cysteine and the closing phenylalanine or tryptophan. Fields, in order: J gene, CDR3 length, V gene, D gene, clone size, CDR3 protein, CDR3 DNA. D genes are given only for firm matches. For some rows the clone size is stated as once, few or many, or as a class when expanded; others skip it.

>TRBJ2-1|14|TRBV10-3|-|-
CAISEGQGYNEQFF
TGTGCCATCAGTGAAGGTCAGGGGTACAATGAGCAGTTCTTC
>TRBJ2-7|15|TRBV2|-|-
CASSPLDSESYEQYF
TGTGCCAGCAGCCCCCTGGACAGCGAATCCTACGAGCAGTACTTC
>TRBJ1-6|21|TRBV23-1|TRBD1|-
CASSQRTSTGQGEPYNSPLHF
TGCGCCAGCAGTCAAAGGACGTCGACGGGACAGGGAGAACCCTATAATTCACCCCTCCACTTT
>TRBJ2-7|15|TRBV18|TRBD1|-
CASSGGQRSSYEQYF
TGTGCCAGCTCAGGGGGACAGCGGAGCTCCTACGAGCAGTACTTC
>TRBJ1-5|16|TRBV7-8|-|-
CASSLGSAGGNQPQHF
TGTGCCAGCAGCTTGGGGTCGGCAGGGGGCAATCAGCCCCAGCATTTT
>TRBJ1-3|13|TRBV28|-|-
CASSFRTGNTIYF
TGTGCCAGCAGTTTTAGGACTGGAAACACCATATATTTT
>TRBJ2-7|14|TRBV29-1|TRBD1|-
CSVESTGGTYEQYF
TGCAGCGTTGAGAGTACAGGGGGCACGTACGAGCAGTACTTC
>TRBJ1-6|15|TRBV7-2|-|-
CASSSGLVGNSPLHF
TGTGCCAGCAGCTCAGGGTTAGTAGGGAATTCACCCCTCCACTTT
>TRBJ1-2|15|TRBV5-1|-|-
CASSRDPGEDYGYTF
TGCGCCAGCAGCCGGGACCCAGGAGAGGACTATGGCTACACCTTC
>TRBJ2-5|16|TRBV5-1|TRBD2|once
CASSSGVAGGWETQYF
TGCGCCAGCAGCTCCGGGGTAGCGGGGGGCTGGGAGACCCAGTACTTC
>TRBJ1-1|13|TRBV18|-|-
CASSPGGTLFGFF
TGTGCCAGCTCACCTGGGGGGACGCTGTTTGGTTTCTTT
>TRBJ2-5|13|TRBV18|TRBD1|once
CASSHGTEETQYF
TGTGCCAGCTCCCACGGGACAGAAGAGACCCAGTACTTC
>TRBJ2-1|15|TRBV4-3|TRBD1|-
CASSQDRDRAGEQFF
TGCGCCAGCAGCCAAGATCGGGACAGGGCGGGTGAGCAGTTCTTC
>TRBJ1-2|15|TRBV28|-|-
CASTPASQPYYGYTF
TGTGCCAGCACCCCCGCTTCCCAGCCGTACTATGGCTACACCTTC
>TRBJ2-3|17|TRBV5-1|-|-
CASSNAHAGSSTDTQYF
TGCGCCAGCAGCAACGCCCACGCGGGGTCTAGCACAGATACGCAGTATTTT
>TRBJ1-5|15|TRBV6-1|-|-
CASSEAQGPNQPQHF
TGTGCCAGCAGTGAAGCGCAGGGTCCCAATCAGCCCCAGCATTTT
>TRBJ1-2|19|TRBV4-1|-|-
CASSYQYRVEWSDNYGYTF
TGCGCCAGCAGCTACCAGTACAGGGTTGAGTGGTCGGATAACTATGGCTACACCTTC
>TRBJ2-7|12|TRBV7-3|TRBD2|-
CASSTGGGAHSF
TGTGCCAGCAGCACCGGGGGAGGGGCCCACAGCTTC
>TRBJ2-3|15|TRBV13|-|-
CASRRMGSRTDTQYF
TGTGCCAGCAGGCGTATGGGGTCACGCACAGATACGCAGTATTTT
>TRBJ2-3|15|TRBV11-3|TRBD1|-
CASSPGTGSTDTQYF
TGTGCCAGCAGCCCCGGGACAGGGAGCACAGATACGCAGTATTTT
>TRBJ2-5|14|TRBV7-9|-|-
CASSLGAGRETQYF
TGTGCCAGCAGCTTGGGTGCAGGGCGGGAGACCCAGTACTTC
>TRBJ1-5|18|TRBV27|TRBD1|-
CASSLSFGQGFFNQPQHF
TGTGCCAGCAGTTTATCTTTTGGACAGGGCTTTTTCAATCAGCCCCAGCATTTT
>TRBJ1-5|14|TRBV18|-|-
CASSPAASNQPQHF
TGTGCCAGCTCACCGGCGGCCAGCAATCAGCCCCAGCATTTT